These 15 T cell receptor beta chains share one sample of origin, sequenced in a study of PD-1 blockade in classical Hodgkin lymphoma. Noted time point: cycle 4 day 1 (C4D1), after more than 5 weeks of nivolumab. Each patient experienced a relapse that followed autologous stem cell transplantation, and brentuximab vedotin exposure varied. Profiled with immunoSEQ multiplex PCR; TCRdb holds only in-frame clones, not every one. The sample lists around 60,000 clones, over 85% seen once, with roughly 8% in the top ten. The specimen was peripheral blood mononuclear cells (PBMCs), collected before the fourth cycle of nivolumab. These receptors originate from a human donor with classical Hodgkin lymphoma.

The chain has TRBV2 and TRBJ2-3; D not certain. Trimming removed 6 bases at V and 4 bases at J, with 14 bases between. The length of the CDR3 is 14 residues. Germline CDR1 SNHLY, CDR2 FYNNEI. CDR3 DNA: TGTGCCAGCAGGGCCTTAGCAAGATCAGATACGCAGTATTTT. This sequence encodes CASRALARSDTQYF.

The chain combines TRBV25-1 with TRBJ2-1; 10 nucleotides match TRBD1. The CDR3 loop spans 13 amino acids. The trim removed 6 bases at V and 4 bases at J, leaving 0 bases unmatched. Per the germline V gene, CDR1 is MGHDK and CDR2 is SYGVNS. CDR3 amino acids: CASRGQGYNEQFF. The CDR3 coding sequence is TGTGCCAGCAGGGGACAGGGGTACAATGAGCAGTTCTTC.

This chain joins TRBV4-2 and TRBJ2-3, with a possible D match to TRBD1 (6 bases). Germline CDR1 is LGHNA and CDR2 is YNFKEQ. V lost 3 bases, J lost 2 bases, and 6 bases lay in between. The CDR3 is made up of 13 amino acids. The CDR3 sequence is CASSQGHTDTQYF. For the CDR3, the DNA is TGTGCCAGCAGCCAGGGACACACAGATACGCAGTATTTT.

By share, this clone ranks as large (0.1 to 1%). The junction shows a germline mismatch at one end, possibly a read error. V is TRBV28 and J is TRBJ2-1; 10 nucleotides align to TRBD2. Per the germline V gene, CDR1 is MDHEN and CDR2 is SYDVKM. The CDR3 length is 17 residues. The CDR3 loop is CASSLWSSGSSYNEQFF. The CDR3 coding sequence is TGTGCCAGCAGTCTATGGTCTAGCGGGAGTTCCTACAATGAGCAGTTCTTC.

The chain joins TRBV28 to TRBJ2-5; maybe TRBD2 (5 bases). Trimming cost V 6 bases and J 2 bases, with 13 bases left between them. The CDR3 is made up of 14 amino acids. The germline CDR1 and CDR2 sequences are MDHEN and SYDVKM. CDR3 protein: CASRRIATQETQYF. As DNA, the CDR3 is TGTGCCAGCAGGCGGATAGCGACTCAAGAGACCCAGTACTTC. Combining the CDR3 with reference TRBV28 and TRBJ2-5 gives the whole variable domain DVKVTQSSRYLVKRTGEKVFLECVQDMDHENMFWYRQDPGLGLRLIYFSYDVKMKEKGDIPEGYSVSREKKERFSLILESASTNQTSMYLCASRRIATQETQYFGPGTRLLVL.

V and J are TRBV27 and TRBJ2-4, with D maybe TRBD1 (5 bases). Germline V gene sequence: CDR1 MNHEY, CDR2 SMNVEV (reference sequence). The CDR3 totals 14 residues. V lost 7 bases to trimming and J lost 0 bases, with 10 bases between them. CDR3 amino acids: CASKGVLAKNIQYF. In nucleotides, the CDR3 is TGTGCCAGCAAAGGGGTTCTAGCCAAAAACATTCAGTACTTC.

The chain has TRBV7-6 and TRBJ2-1; TRBD2 matches at 7 bases. This CDR3 has 15 amino acids. CDR1 is SGHVS and CDR2 is FNYEAQ in the germline V gene. V was clipped by 3 bases and J by 6 bases; unmatched bases: 8. In nucleotides, the CDR3 is TGTGCCAGCAGCTTTGCGGGGGAGGTAGCCAATGAGCAGTTCTTC. It translates to CASSFAGEVANEQFF.

This chain links TRBV27 with TRBJ1-2; TRBD1 matches at 9 bases. The germline V gene has CDR1 MNHEY and CDR2 SMNVEV (reference sequence). The CDR3 consists of 16 residues. The V and J ends lost 4 bases and 4 bases, in that order; junction bases with no gene match: 10. The CDR3 nucleotides are TGTGCCAGCAGTTCAACCGGGACAGGGAAGATCTATGGCTACACCTTC. This gives the protein CASSSTGTGKIYGYTF.

The chain uses TRBV5-1 and TRBJ2-7; TRBD2 might be the D (5 bases). The V gene lost 1 base and the J gene lost 5 bases, with 10 bases spanning the gap. Germline-derived CDR1 and CDR2 are SGHRS and YFSETQ. The CDR3 consists of 13 residues. The CDR3: CASSLIGRDEQYF. The CDR3 DNA follows: TGCGCCAGCAGCTTGATCGGGCGGGACGAGCAGTACTTC.

This clone was found once. The chain joins TRBV28 to TRBJ1-2; unclear D gene. Germline CDR1 MDHEN, CDR2 SYDVKM. Deletions cut 6 bases from V and 2 bases from J, with 13 bases between. CDR3 length equals 14 residues. The CDR3 region is CASRTDGLNYGYTF. The CDR3 region has the DNA TGTGCCAGCAGGACGGACGGTTTAAACTATGGCTACACCTTC.

The sample holds one count of this clone. This chain uses TRBV27 with TRBJ2-1, with TRBD2 matching over 10 bases. The CDR3 is 16 amino acids. CDR1 and CDR2 from the germline V gene are MNHEY and SMNVEV (reference sequence). Trimming cost V 5 bases and J 4 bases; bases outside gene matches: 8. CDR3 sequence (DNA): TGTGCCAGCAGTCCAGGAGCGGGGGGGCCTTACAATGAGCAGTTCTTC. It yields the protein CASSPGAGGPYNEQFF.

The chain joins TRBV9 to TRBJ2-7, with D possibly TRBD1 on 6 matching bases. This CDR3 spans 16 amino acids. The germline V gene encodes CDR1 SGDLS and CDR2 YYNGEE. The ends were cut back, 0 bases at V and 4 bases at J, with 17 bases in the middle. The CDR3 region is CASSVVAGAALYEQYF. The CDR3, as DNA: TGTGCCAGCAGCGTAGTGGCAGGGGCGGCACTGTACGAGCAGTACTTC.

This clone was seen once. V gene TRBV5-4 combines with J gene TRBJ1-6; the D gene is possibly TRBD1 (5 bases). Trimming took off 1 base at V and 8 bases at J, with 13 bases between the two ends. The CDR3 runs 15 residues. Germline V gives CDR1 SGHNT, CDR2 YYREEE (reference sequence). CDR3 nucleotide sequence: TGTGCCAGCAGCTTGTCCGGCAGGGCTGATTCACCCCTCCACTTT. Translated, it gives CASSLSGRADSPLHF.

The V call is TRBV4-1, the J call TRBJ2-3, with unresolved D. CDR3 length: 15 amino acids. V gave up 1 base and J gave up 0 bases, with 8 bases separating them. Germline loops: CDR1 MGHRA, CDR2 YSYEKL. The CDR3 reads CASSQVVGSTDTQYF. Here the CDR3 DNA reads TGCGCCAGCAGCCAAGTCGTCGGGAGCACAGATACGCAGTATTTT.

The chain uses TRBV10-3 and TRBJ2-7, with TRBD1 matching over 8 bases. Germline V lookup: CDR1 ENHRY, CDR2 SYGVKD. CDR3 size: 16 residues. After removal of 0 bases from V and 1 base from J, the junction contained 5 bases not matched to a gene. The CDR3 protein is CAISESRTGISYEQYF. The CDR3 DNA reads as TGTGCCATCAGTGAGTCAAGGACAGGGATATCCTACGAGCAGTACTTC.